Following are 28 T cell receptor beta chains from one sample sequenced in a study of T-cell memory formation after mild COVID-19. TCRdb reanalysed the 5' RACE reads using MiXCR and keeps one entry per CDR3 protein. The sample carries 550,000 to 600,000 distinct CDR3 sequences, about a fifth recorded once. Sequencing input: PBMCs or a T cell subset sorted from them (not recorded which). These receptors were collected from an adult woman who had mild COVID-19 (a few samples of this study predate the infection). Cell type and time point are not known.

V gene TRBV5-4 combines with J gene TRBJ1-1, with no clear D. Trimming removed 5 bases at V and 1 base at J, with 12 bases between. CDR1 and CDR2 from the germline V gene are SGHNT and YYREEE (reference sequence). The CDR3 is 14 residues long. CDR3: CASRSPTPNTEAFF. The CDR3, as DNA: TGTGCCAGCAGATCACCTACCCCGAACACTGAAGCTTTCTTT. Together with reference TRBV5-4 and TRBJ1-1, the CDR3 gives the full variable domain: ETGVTQSPTHLIKTRGQQVTLRCSSQSGHNTVSWYQQALGQGPQFIFQYYREEENGRGNFPPRFSGLQFPNYSSELNVNALELDDSALYLCASRSPTPNTEAFFGQGTRLTVV.

CDR3 loop: CASRLGGGMNTEAFF. CDR3 nucleotides: TGTGCCAGCAGACTGGGCGGGGGGATGAACACTGAAGCTTTCTTT. This chain links TRBV2 with TRBJ1-1; D perhaps matches TRBD1 (5 bases). The CDR3 spans 15 residues. Germline assignment: CDR1 SNHLY and CDR2 FYNNEI. Trimming stripped 6 bases from V and 0 bases from J, with 14 bases between.

The chain is built from TRBV7-2 and TRBJ2-7; no reliable D call. Germline V gene lookup returns CDR1 SGHTA and CDR2 FQGNSA. This CDR3 region has 13 residues. V gave up 4 bases and J gave up 3 bases, with 10 bases separating them. The CDR3 loop is CASSSTIRYEQYF. CDR3 bases: TGTGCCAGCAGCTCAACAATCCGCTACGAGCAGTACTTC.

The J gene is TRBJ2-7, the V gene TRBV5-1, with D tentatively TRBD1 (5 bases). Germline CDR1 and CDR2: SGHRS and YFSETQ. The V and J ends lost 0 bases and 6 bases respectively, with 16 bases between them. This CDR3 has 15 amino acids. The CDR3 DNA follows: TGCGCCAGCAGCTTGGTAGGGCAGGGCCATTCCGAGCAGTACTTC. Its protein is CASSLVGQGHSEQYF.

This clonotype has just a few counts. The chain recombines TRBV6-5 with TRBJ2-1; D perhaps matches TRBD2 (6 bases). Trimming pared 2 bases from V and 4 bases from J, leaving 9 bases between. This CDR3 has 14 residues. The germline V gene encodes CDR1 MNHEY and CDR2 SVGAGI. CDR3 region: CASSYRDWYNEQFF. The CDR3 nucleotides read TGTGCCAGCAGTTACCGGGACTGGTACAATGAGCAGTTCTTC.

The DNA for the CDR3 is TGTGCCAGCAGTTATAGACAGGCGGTCGGCTACACCTTC. Protein sequence: CASSYRQAVGYTF. This chain joins TRBV6-2 or TRBV6-3 and TRBJ1-2, with D perhaps matching TRBD1 (6 bases). The V gene lost 3 bases and the J gene lost 8 bases, with 13 bases spanning the gap. The CDR3 runs to 13 residues. Germline V gene sequence: CDR1 MNHEY, CDR2 SVGEGT.

CDR3 nucleotides: TGTGCCAGCAGCTTGCCAAGCTCAGGGGATCAGGGTCCCACTGAAGCTTTCTTT. As protein: CASSLPSSGDQGPTEAFF. The J gene is TRBJ1-1, the V gene TRBV11-2; possible D gene TRBD1, 6 bases. Germline V gives CDR1 SGHAT, CDR2 FQNNGV. Trimming cost V 3 bases and J 4 bases, with 24 bases left between them. The length of the CDR3 is 18 residues.

The V and J genes are TRBV24-1 and TRBJ2-1; TRBD1 or TRBD2 may be the D gene (6 bases each). V dropped 6 bases and J dropped 8 bases, with 16 bases sitting between them. Germline V gene data show CDR1 as KGHDR and CDR2 as SFDVKD. CDR3 length: 14 residues. CDR3 DNA: TGTGCCACCAGTTTTAGCGGAGAGGGGGATGAGCAGTTCTTC. It yields the protein CATSFSGEGDEQFF.

This clonotype has more than one count but fewer than ten. The chain carries TRBV11-2 and TRBJ2-2; 9 bases fit TRBD1. After removal of 5 bases from V and 4 bases from J, the junction contained 5 bases not matched to a gene. The germline V gene encodes CDR1 SGHAT and CDR2 FQNNGV. This CDR3 region has 15 residues. The CDR3 spells CASSRDRVGTGELFF. The CDR3 nucleotides are TGTGCCAGCAGCCGGGACAGGGTGGGCACCGGGGAGCTGTTTTTT.

The V call is TRBV6-2 or TRBV6-3, the J call TRBJ2-7, with D perhaps TRBD2 (5 bases). Germline V gives CDR1 MNHEY, CDR2 SVGEGT. Trimming took off 4 bases at V and 4 bases at J, with 11 bases between the two ends. The CDR3 is 13 amino acids. CDR3 sequence reads: CASSWRIPYEQYF. The DNA of the CDR3 is TGTGCCAGCAGTTGGAGGATCCCTTACGAGCAGTACTTC.

This chain links TRBV30 with TRBJ2-2; the D gene is possibly TRBD2 (5 bases). The CDR3 runs 13 residues. Germline V gene lookup returns CDR1 GTSNPN and CDR2 SVGIG (reference sequence). V lost 4 bases and J lost 1, with 7 bases in between. CDR3 sequence: CAWTRGNTGELFF. The DNA of the CDR3 is TGTGCCTGGACCCGGGGGAACACCGGGGAGCTGTTTTTT.

In its sample, this clonotype was seen many times. This rearrangement joins TRBV18 to TRBJ2-3; the D gene is possibly TRBD2 (6 bases). This CDR3 comprises 15 residues. Germline CDR1 is KGHSH and CDR2 is LQKENI. Trimming shortened V by 4 bases and J by 0 bases, and 11 bases separated the two germline ends. The CDR3: CASSLSGTSTDTQYF. The CDR3 bases are TGTGCCAGCTCACTCTCCGGGACTAGCACAGATACGCAGTATTTT.

This clonotype was detected a few times. J is TRBJ2-2 and V is TRBV19, with unresolved D. From germline, CDR1 is LNHDA and CDR2 SQIVND (reference sequence). The CDR3 extends over 13 amino acids. V was shortened by 0 bases and J by 7 bases, with 6 bases between the two germline ends. CDR3 sequence reads: CASSIDLGGELFF. CDR3 coding DNA: TGTGCCAGTAGTATAGATTTAGGCGGGGAGCTGTTTTTT.

The V and J genes are TRBV7-6 and TRBJ2-1, with D perhaps matching TRBD1 (5 bases). The CDR3 has 16 residues. CDR1 is SGHVS and CDR2 is FNYEAQ in the germline V gene. V dropped 1 base and J dropped 5 bases, with 15 bases sitting between them. The CDR3 coding sequence is TGTGCCAGCAGCTTAGAGGGGAAAGGCTTTAACAATGAGCAGTTCTTC. Its translation: CASSLEGKGFNNEQFF. The whole variable domain, remainder taken from reference TRBV7-6 and TRBJ2-1, is GAGVSQSPRYKVTKRGQDVALRCDPISGHVSLYWYRQALGQGPEFLTYFNYEAQQDKSGLPNDRFSAERPEGSISTLTIQRTEQRDSAMYRCASSLEGKGFNNEQFFGPGTRLTVL.

This clonotype was picked up a small number of times. The chain couples TRBV7-9 to TRBJ2-1; TRBD2 agrees at 9 bases. With V trimmed by 4 bases and J by 5 bases, 6 bases remained unmatched. CDR3 length: 15 amino acids. Germline V gives CDR1 SEHNR, CDR2 FQNEAQ (reference sequence). In nucleotides, the CDR3 is TGTGCCAGCAGCTCCGCTAGCGGGGAGAACAATGAGCAGTTCTTC. The encoded protein is CASSSASGENNEQFF.

A few counts support this clonotype. V usage is TRBV28 and J usage is TRBJ2-3; TRBD2 matches 16 bases. The germline gives CDR1 MDHEN, CDR2 SYDVKM. Trimming cost V 5 bases and J 2 bases; bases outside gene matches: 10. This CDR3 region has 19 residues. The CDR3 coding sequence is TGTGCCAGCAGTCCCCCGGGACTAGCGGGAGGGTTGACCACAGATACGCAGTATTTT. Amino acid sequence: CASSPPGLAGGLTTDTQYF.

The chain has TRBV9 and TRBJ2-1; TRBD2 matches at 10 bases. The CDR3 sequence is 17 residues long. V lost 0 bases to trimming and J lost 0 bases; unmatched junction nucleotides: 3. The V gene's germline CDR1 is SGDLS and CDR2 YYNGEE. The CDR3 here is CASSVALAGSSYNEQFF. In nucleotides, the CDR3 is TGTGCCAGCAGCGTAGCACTAGCGGGGAGCTCCTACAATGAGCAGTTCTTC.

The rearrangement joins TRBV9 to TRBJ2-5, with D uncertain. The CDR3 is made up of 15 amino acids. The germline gives CDR1 SGDLS, CDR2 YYNGEE. V lost 4 bases and J 5 bases, leaving 18 bases between the germline ends. The CDR3 spells CASSIGPTLGETQYF. CDR3 nucleotide sequence: TGTGCCAGCAGCATAGGGCCAACCCTTGGGGAGACCCAGTACTTC.

There are many counts of this clonotype. The chain joins TRBV7-3 to TRBJ2-7; D possibly matches TRBD1 or TRBD2 (7 bases each). Germline-derived CDR1 and CDR2 are SGHTA and FQGTGA. CDR3 length equals 15 residues. Trimming shortened V by 5 bases and J by 3 bases, and 17 bases separated the two germline ends. The CDR3 sequence: CASSPRGGHIYEQYF. CDR3 coding DNA: TGTGCCAGCAGCCCCAGGGGGGGGCACATCTACGAGCAGTACTTC. The variable domain in full, completed from reference TRBV7-3 and TRBJ2-7, reads GAGVSQTPSNKVTEKGKYVELRCDPISGHTALYWYRQSLGQGPEFLIYFQGTGAADDSGLPNDRFFAVRPEGSVSTLKIQRTERGDSAVYLCASSPRGGHIYEQYFGPGTRLTVT.

V and J are TRBV24-1 and TRBJ2-5; a possible D gene is TRBD1 (5 bases). V lost 5 bases to trimming and J lost 3 bases, with 18 bases between them. This CDR3 contains 16 residues. Germline values: CDR1 KGHDR, CDR2 SFDVKD. CDR3 sequence (DNA): TGTGCCACCAGTGCCGACGGTCAGGGTCTTGAAGAGACCCAGTACTTC. Protein product: CATSADGQGLEETQYF.

At least ten counts were recorded for this clonotype. CDR3 region: CASSLNGAIQYF. CDR3 DNA sequence: TGTGCCAGCAGCTTAAATGGGGCTATTCAGTACTTC. V usage is TRBV11-2 and J usage is TRBJ2-4, with D possibly TRBD1 on 5 matching bases. Deletions cut 2 bases from V and 10 bases from J, with 9 bases between. In germline, CDR1 is SGHAT, CDR2 FQNNGV. The CDR3 has 12 residues. Full variable domain (remainder filled in from reference TRBV11-2 and TRBJ2-4): EAGVAQSPRYKIIEKRQSVAFWCNPISGHATLYWYQQILGQGPKLLIQFQNNGVVDDSQLPKDRFSAERLKGVDSTLKIQPAKLEDSAVYLCASSLNGAIQYFGAGTRLSVL.

This chain uses TRBV11-3 with TRBJ2-1; TRBD1 or TRBD2 may be the D gene (5 bases each). Germline CDR1 reads SGHNT; CDR2 reads YENEEA. V lost 4 bases and J lost 0, with 16 bases in between. This CDR3 is 17 amino acids long. CDR3 nucleotide sequence: TGTGCCAGCAGCTCGAGGGGCGGCCATAGCTCCTACAATGAGCAGTTCTTC. It translates to CASSSRGGHSSYNEQFF.

This chain connects TRBV6-2 or TRBV6-3 to TRBJ2-7; D not resolved. The CDR3 is 12 residues long. V was shortened by 0 bases and J by 4 bases, with 4 bases between the two germline ends. CDR1 and CDR2 from the germline V gene are MNHEY and SVGEGT. CDR3 protein: CASSYSIYEQYF. The CDR3 region has the DNA TGTGCCAGCAGTTACTCGATATACGAGCAGTACTTC.

The chain is built from TRBV18 and TRBJ2-1, with 15 bases matching TRBD2. This CDR3 is built from 16 residues. Looked up from germline, CDR1 is KGHSH and CDR2 is LQKENI. V dropped 0 bases and J dropped 8; count of bases not matched to a gene: 2. CDR3 coding DNA: TGTGCCAGCTCACCACCGGGACTAGCGGGAGGTGATGAGCAGTTCTTC. It specifies CASSPPGLAGGDEQFF.

The rearrangement uses TRBV7-9 and TRBJ2-5; D remains ambiguous. The ends were cut back, 2 bases at V and 3 bases at J, with 10 bases in the middle. This CDR3 contains 14 residues. Germline V CDR1 and CDR2: SEHNR, FQNEAQ (reference sequence). CDR3 sequence: CASSLRQAKETQYF. The CDR3 DNA reads as TGTGCCAGCAGCTTAAGGCAGGCTAAAGAGACCCAGTACTTC.

This clonotype has just a few counts. The V call is TRBV25-1, the J call TRBJ2-7, with TRBD2 matching over 15 bases. Germline CDR1 and CDR2: MGHDK and SYGVNS. The junction had 9 bases not matched to a gene; V was cut back by 6 bases and J by 6 bases. CDR3 length: 16 residues. The CDR3 is CASRAYGLAGGLEQYF. The CDR3 bases are TGTGCCAGCAGGGCATATGGACTAGCGGGAGGGCTCGAGCAGTACTTC.

The chain combines TRBV20-1 with TRBJ2-7; D remains unclear. CDR1 is DFQATT and CDR2 is SNEGSKA in the germline V gene (reference sequence). Trimming removed 3 bases from V and 8 bases from J, with 20 bases in between. The CDR3 is 14 amino acids. DNA for the CDR3: TGCAGTGCTAGGGATTGGCAGTTCGCTTACCAGCAGTACTTC. This codes for CSARDWQFAYQQYF.

The CDR3 DNA follows: TGTGCCAGCAGTCCACCGGGACTAGCGGGAGGGAGCACAGATACGCAGTATTTT. Translating it yields CASSPPGLAGGSTDTQYF. The rearrangement uses TRBV7-2 and TRBJ2-3, with 16 bases that match TRBD2. Germline CDR1 SGHTA, CDR2 FQGNSA. This CDR3 comprises 18 residues. Losses at the gene ends were 6 bases for V and 0 bases for J; bases not matched to a gene: 6.